The source of this T cell receptor beta chain is a study of molecular identifiers for immune sequencing clone quantification. General study findings and limits: Clonotypes surpassing 20 RNA copies contained over 98% of effector molecules, versus under 1% in naive cells.

Sorting isolated naive CD8 T cells as CD8+CD4-CCR7+CD45RA+ events. Bulk TCR library preparation followed previously described methods with listed TCR primers. One entry per CDR3 protein results from TCRdb running MiXCR on the PCR reads. The sample includes tens of thousands of distinct CDR3 sequences, around 27% of them seen just once. This CDR3 has 15 amino acids. The V gene's germline CDR1 is SNHLY and CDR2 FYNNEI. V was pared by 5 bases and J by 3 bases, with 15 bases between. A word on this clonotype: Its antigen is still unknown. A much larger clone lies a single base off, so this may be a read error.

Input material: naive CD8+ T cells from blood, with Jurkat cell RNA spiked in. This sample's subset: FACS-sorted CD8+CD4-CCR7+CD45RA+ naive T cells. V is TRBV2 and J is TRBJ2-3; D may be TRBD1 (6 bases). The sequence came from a human donor in good health. Some libraries in this study had Jurkat cell RNA spiked in. The DNA for the CDR3 is TGTGCCAGCAGTAGGGGCAGGGGATTTACAGATACGCAGTATTTT. Translating it yields CASSRGRGFTDTQYF. The full variable domain, with the rest looked up from reference TRBV2 and TRBJ2-3, is EPEVTQTPSHQVTQMGQEVILRCVPISNHLYFYWYRQILGQKVEFLVSFYNNEISEKSEIFDDQFSVERPDGSNFTLKIRSTKLEDSAMYFCASSRGRGFTDTQYFGPGTRLTVL.